This T cell receptor (beta chain) was recorded in a study of blood T cell repertoires in COVID-19. Germline V lookup: CDR1 LNHDA, CDR2 SQIVND (reference sequence). This CDR3 region has 15 residues. The ends lost 7 bases at V and 6 bases at J; junction bases unmatched: 11. This table comes from immunoSEQ multiplex PCR, and its TCRdb copy is limited to in-frame clones, with some not included. The sample contains over 200,000 clones, 90% to 95% of which appear only once. This TCR was recovered from a human donor in a cohort exposed to, infected with or recovered from COVID-19 (not recorded which). The donor label of this sample is uncertain. The sample comprised PBMCs or T cells enriched from blood (not recorded which). The chain recombines TRBV19 with TRBJ2-1, with 8 bases fitting TRBD2. CDR3 bases: TGTGCCAGTACCTCCCGGGAGGGACCCCGCAATGAGCAGTTCTTC. It translates to CASTSREGPRNEQFF.